This T cell receptor beta chain derives from a study of blood T cell repertoires in COVID-19. About the research overall: COVID-19 samples from acute and convalescent phases originated in the United States, Italy and Spain.

The cohort comprised adults aged roughly 18 to 100 years residing in under 25 US areas. This CDR3 region has 16 residues. The junction had 10 bases not matched to a gene; V was cut back by 5 bases and J by 0 bases. Germline CDR1 is GTSNPN and CDR2 is SVGIG (reference sequence). Original analysis: How many nucleated cells were present was estimated from reference gene primer amplification. Generated by immunoSEQ multiplex PCR, the TCRdb table keeps only in-frame clones and is missing some. That table gives V, J and clone size, and the DNA gave D and trimming. The table lists about 190,000 clones, roughly 86% of them singletons, with over 7.5% in the top ten.

This clonotype was obtained from a woman aged 25 to 39 who had recovered from COVID-19. Sample: PBMCs or T cells enriched from blood (not recorded which). The V and J genes are TRBV30 and TRBJ1-5; 7 positions agree with TRBD1. The chain's CDR3 is CAWAAGTAYSNQPQHF. The CDR3 DNA reads TGTGCCTGGGCCGCCGGGACAGCCTATAGCAATCAGCCCCAGCATTTT.